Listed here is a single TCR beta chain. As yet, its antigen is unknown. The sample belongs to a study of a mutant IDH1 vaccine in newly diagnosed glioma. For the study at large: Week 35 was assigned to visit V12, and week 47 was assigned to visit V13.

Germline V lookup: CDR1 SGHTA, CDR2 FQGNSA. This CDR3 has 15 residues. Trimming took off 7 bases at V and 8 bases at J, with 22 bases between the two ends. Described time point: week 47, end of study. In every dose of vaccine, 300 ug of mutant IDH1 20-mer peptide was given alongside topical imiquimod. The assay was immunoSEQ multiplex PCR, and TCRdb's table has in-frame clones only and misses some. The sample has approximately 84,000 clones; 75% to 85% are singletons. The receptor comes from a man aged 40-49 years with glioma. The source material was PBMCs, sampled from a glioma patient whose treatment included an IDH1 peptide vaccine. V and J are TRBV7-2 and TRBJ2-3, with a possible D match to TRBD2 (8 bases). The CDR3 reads CASTSKAGGQSTQYF. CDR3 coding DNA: TGTGCCAGCACCTCGAAGGCGGGGGGACAGAGTACGCAGTATTTT.